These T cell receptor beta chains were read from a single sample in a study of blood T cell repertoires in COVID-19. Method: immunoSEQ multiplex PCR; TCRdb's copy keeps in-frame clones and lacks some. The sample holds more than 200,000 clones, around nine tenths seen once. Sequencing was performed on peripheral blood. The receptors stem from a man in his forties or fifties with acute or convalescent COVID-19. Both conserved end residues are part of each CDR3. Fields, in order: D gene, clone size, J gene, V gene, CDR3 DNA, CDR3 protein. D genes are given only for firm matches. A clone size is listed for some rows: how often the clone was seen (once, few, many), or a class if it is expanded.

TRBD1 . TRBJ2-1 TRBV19 TGTGCCAGTAGGGGACAGGCCTTCTACAATGAGCAGTTCTTC CASRGQAFYNEQFF
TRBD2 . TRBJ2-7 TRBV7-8 TGTGCCAGCAGCTTCGGACTAGCGGGGGTTAGGAGCTCCTACGAGCAGTACTTC CASSFGLAGVRSSYEQYF
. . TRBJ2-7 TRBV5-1 TGCGCCAGCAGCTACGGGACTCCAGCCTACGAGCAGTACTTC CASSYGTPAYEQYF
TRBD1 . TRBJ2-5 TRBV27 TGTGCCAGCAGTTCATCAGGGGGCTGGGAGACCCAGTACTTC CASSSSGGWETQYF
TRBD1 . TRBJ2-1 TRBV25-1 TGTGCCAGCAGGAGGGGACAGGGGAAGTACAATGAGCAGTTCTTC CASRRGQGKYNEQFF
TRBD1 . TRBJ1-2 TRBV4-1 TGCGCCAGCAGAATTAGGGAGACAGGGCCCCTCTATGGCTACACCTTC CASRIRETGPLYGYTF
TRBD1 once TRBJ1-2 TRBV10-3 TGTGCCATCAGTAAGACAGGGGACGGCTACACCTTC CAISKTGDGYTF
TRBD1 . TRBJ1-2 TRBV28 TGTGCCAGCGCCCCCGGGACAGCAACTTATGGCTACACCTTC CASAPGTATYGYTF
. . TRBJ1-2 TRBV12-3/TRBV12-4 TGTGCCAGCAGCCCTTTGAACTATGGCTACACCTTC CASSPLNYGYTF
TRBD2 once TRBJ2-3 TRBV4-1 TGCGCCAGCAGCCAAATGGTGACTAGCGGGACCTGGTATACGCAGTATTTT CASSQMVTSGTWYTQYF
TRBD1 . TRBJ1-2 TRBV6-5 TGTGCCAGCAGTTGGACAGGGGGCGCGTTGATGGATGGCTACACCTTC CASSWTGGALMDGYTF
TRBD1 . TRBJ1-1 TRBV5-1 TGCGCCAGCACAGACACAAGACAGGGAGACACTGAAGCTTTCTTT CASTDTRQGDTEAFF
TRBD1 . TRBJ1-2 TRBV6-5 TGTGCCAGCAGTTACGCGACAGGGTTTGGCTACACCTTC CASSYATGFGYTF
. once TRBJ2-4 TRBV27 TGTGCCAGCAGTTTTCGAGAGGACAGACTTCCCAAAAACATTCAGTACTTC CASSFREDRLPKNIQYF
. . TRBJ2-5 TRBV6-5 TGTGCCAGCTCACAGGGACAAGAGACCCAGTACTTC CASSQGQETQYF
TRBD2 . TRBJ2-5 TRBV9 TGTGCCAGCAGCCTCCCGGGACTAGGGGAAGAGACCCAGTACTTC CASSLPGLGEETQYF
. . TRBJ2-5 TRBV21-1 TGTGCCAGCAGCAAATCAACCCCGGGACAGGGGCGTCTCGAGACCCAGTACTTC CASSKSTPGQGRLETQYF
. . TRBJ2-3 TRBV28 TGTGCCAGCAGGCCAGGGGTTATAAGGACAGATACGCAGTATTTT CASRPGVIRTDTQYF
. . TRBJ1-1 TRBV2 TGTGCCAGCAGTGAGTGGGCCTACACTGAAGCTTTCTTT CASSEWAYTEAFF
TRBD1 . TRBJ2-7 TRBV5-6 TGTGCCAGCAAGTGGGACAGGGTCTCCTACGAGCAGTACTTC CASKWDRVSYEQYF